Sequencing of this T cell receptor (beta chain) was carried out in a study of T cells in Graves' hyperthyroidism and ophthalmopathy. General study points: Appearing also in blood were most of the thyroid clonotypes expanded above 0.001.

The CDR3 has 15 residues. V lost 2 bases and J lost 1, with 14 bases in between. Germline CDR1 reads DFQATT; CDR2 reads SNEGSKA (reference sequence). Amplification targeted TCR beta CDR3 regions from RNA transcripts. First-round RT-PCR of the TCR CDR3 relied on the HTBI primer set. MiXCR, run by TCRdb on the multiplex PCR reads, gives a single entry per CDR3 protein. The sample yields nearly 600,000 distinct CDR3 sequences, approximately 14% seen once. This clonotype has at least ten counts. Its specificity is unknown. Sequenced input: blood. The receptor's source is a woman under 40 with Graves' hyperthyroidism that later progressed to Graves' ophthalmopathy. This rearrangement joins TRBV20-1 to TRBJ2-5, with D perhaps TRBD1 or TRBD2 (6 bases each). CDR3 amino acids: CSARHWRDIQETQYF. The CDR3 nucleotides are TGCAGTGCTAGACACTGGAGGGACATCCAAGAGACCCAGTACTTC.